This entry describes one TCR beta chain. The source of the sample is a study of blood T cell repertoires in COVID-19. Whole-study context: PBMCs, B-cell-depleted T cells, or T cells provided the cDNA or gDNA that made up the material.

The CDR3 runs 17 residues. CDR1 is SEHNR and CDR2 is FQNEAQ in the germline V gene (reference sequence). V dropped 5 bases and J dropped 6; count of bases not matched to a gene: 13. Profiling relied on immunoSEQ multiplex PCR, and the TCRdb table lists in-frame clones only, not all of them. The repertoire includes 50,000 to 55,000 clones, 70% to 85% of them detected once, and 11% to 15% sits in the top ten. The source material was peripheral blood. This clonotype was sampled from a human donor in a cohort sampled during active COVID-19. This rearrangement joins TRBV7-9 to TRBJ2-2; the match to TRBD2 covers 9 bases. The DNA of the CDR3 is TGTGCCAGCAGCCAGGGGAGGATAGCGGGAGAAGCCGGGGAGCTGTTTTTT. This sequence encodes CASSQGRIAGEAGELFF.